What follows are 21 T cell receptor beta chains derived from one specimen sequenced in a study of blood T cell repertoires in COVID-19. Using immunoSEQ multiplex PCR, the repertoire was profiled, and TCRdb retains in-frame clones only, with some absent. The top ten hold roughly 18% of the sample, which has 50,000 to 70,000 clones, approximately 84% seen once. What was sequenced was peripheral blood. Receptors were obtained from a man between 65 and 80 years old with active COVID-19.

A single count supports this clone. J is TRBJ2-1 and V is TRBV2; 7 bases align to TRBD2. V was pared by 4 bases and J by 1 base, with 4 bases of the junction left unmatched. This CDR3 region has 15 residues. Germline loops: CDR1 SNHLY, CDR2 FYNNEI. CDR3 sequence (DNA): TGTGCCAGCAGTGCGCGGGGGTCATCCTACAATGAGCAGTTCTTC. This codes for CASSARGSSYNEQFF.

This chain links TRBV9 with TRBJ2-3; no clear D. CDR1 is SGDLS and CDR2 is YYNGEE in the germline V gene. The length of the CDR3 is 14 residues. Trimming took off 3 bases at V and 3 bases at J, with 11 bases between the two ends. This CDR3 reads CASSGSTGTDTQYF. The CDR3 DNA reads TGTGCCAGCAGCGGGTCGACTGGAACAGATACGCAGTATTTT.

This chain connects TRBV7-2 to TRBJ2-5, with 7 positions matching TRBD2. The junction had 10 bases not matched to a gene; V was cut back by 4 bases and J by 5 bases. The CDR3 loop spans 15 amino acids. CDR1 is SGHTA, CDR2 FQGNSA, per germline. This CDR3 reads CASSSEGGAWETQYF. The CDR3 DNA follows: TGTGCCAGCAGCTCGGAGGGAGGGGCGTGGGAGACCCAGTACTTC.

J is TRBJ2-1 and V is TRBV4-3; 8 nucleotides align to TRBD2. The CDR3 loop spans 13 amino acids. Germline V gene lookup returns CDR1 LGHNA and CDR2 YSLEER. Trimming at V came to 11 bases and at J to 8 bases, leaving 11 bases not matched to a gene. The chain's CDR3 is CAAGQRENYEQFF. CDR3 nucleotide sequence: TGCGCCGCAGGCCAGCGGGAGAACTATGAGCAGTTCTTC.

The chain joins TRBV11-2 to TRBJ2-5; 8 bases align to TRBD2. J was trimmed by 7 bases and V by 5 bases; bases with no gene match: 6. Germline lookup yields CDR1 SGHAT and CDR2 FQNNGV. The length of the CDR3 is 13 residues. CDR3 region: CASSLSGTVTQYF. In nucleotides, the CDR3 is TGTGCCAGCAGCCTTAGCGGGACTGTGACCCAGTACTTC. Looking up the rest from reference TRBV11-2 and TRBJ2-5 gives the full variable domain: EAGVAQSPRYKIIEKRQSVAFWCNPISGHATLYWYQQILGQGPKLLIQFQNNGVVDDSQLPKDRFSAERLKGVDSTLKIQPAKLEDSAVYLCASSLSGTVTQYFGPGTRLLVL.

The chain links TRBV29-1 to TRBJ2-1; 7 bases match TRBD1. CDR3 length equals 15 residues. Trimming at V came to 7 bases and at J to 8 bases, leaving 17 bases not matched to a gene. In germline, CDR1 is SQVTM, CDR2 ANQGSEA. The CDR3 here is CSGELQGTNRDEQFF. The CDR3 DNA reads as TGCAGCGGGGAACTACAGGGGACCAACCGGGATGAGCAGTTCTTC.

This chain uses TRBV5-5 with TRBJ2-3; D may be TRBD2 (5 bases). V lost 4 bases, J lost 0 bases, and 24 bases lay in between. The CDR3 extends over 19 amino acids. CDR1 and CDR2 (germline): SGHKS, YYEKEE (reference sequence). Here the CDR3 reads CASSRLLAWGTTSTDTQYF. DNA of the CDR3: TGTGCCAGCAGCCGGCTGCTAGCATGGGGAACCACTAGCACAGATACGCAGTATTTT. The full variable domain, in which reference TRBV5-5 and TRBJ2-3 provide the parts outside the CDR3, is DAGVTQSPTHLIKTRGQQVTLRCSPISGHKSVSWYQQVLGQGPQFIFQYYEKEERGRGNFPDRFSARQFPNYSSELNVNALLLGDSALYLCASSRLLAWGTTSTDTQYFGPGTRLTVL.

The chain employs TRBV3-1 (or the pseudogene TRBV3-2) and TRBJ2-1; TRBD2 agrees at 7 bases. The germline CDR1 and CDR2 sequences are LGHDT and YNNKEL (reference sequence). The CDR3 extends over 14 amino acids. Losses at the gene ends were 4 bases for V and 5 bases for J; bases not matched to a gene: 5. The CDR3 DNA reads TGTGCCAGCAGCCCTACTAGCGTGGACAATGAGCAGTTCTTC. It codes for CASSPTSVDNEQFF.

V is TRBV27 and J is TRBJ2-1, with D perhaps matching TRBD2 (6 bases). V shed 1 base and J shed 6 bases, with 10 bases lying between them. The CDR3 is made up of 14 amino acids. CDR1 is MNHEY and CDR2 is SMNVEV in the germline V gene (reference sequence). The chain's CDR3 is CASSLWGVGNEQFF. Written as DNA, the CDR3 is TGTGCCAGCAGTTTATGGGGGGTAGGCAATGAGCAGTTCTTC.

This clone was detected ten times or more. The V and J genes are TRBV20-1 and TRBJ1-2, with TRBD1 matching over 11 bases. Trimming removed 3 bases from V and 2 bases from J; junction bases left unmatched: 5. Germline V gives CDR1 DFQATT, CDR2 SNEGSKA (reference sequence). The CDR3 totals 15 residues. The CDR3 loop is CSASDRDRGNYGYTF. The CDR3 region has the DNA TGCAGTGCTAGTGACCGGGACAGGGGGAACTATGGCTACACCTTC.

This clone occurred a few times. The rearrangement uses TRBV5-1 and TRBJ1-5, with D uncertain. V was trimmed by 0 bases and J by 3 bases, leaving 7 bases between them. The germline V gene has CDR1 SGHRS and CDR2 YFSETQ. This CDR3 is built from 14 residues. The CDR3 reads CASSLDGLNQPQHF. The CDR3 nucleotides are TGCGCCAGCAGCTTGGACGGTCTCAATCAGCCCCAGCATTTT.

This rearrangement joins TRBV3-1 (or the pseudogene TRBV3-2) to TRBJ1-3; D may be TRBD1 (5 bases). V was cut by 2 bases and J by 1 base, with 9 bases left in between. The CDR3 runs to 15 residues. Per the germline V gene, CDR1 is LGHDT and CDR2 is YNNKEL (reference sequence). Here the CDR3 DNA reads TGTGCCAGCAGCCAAATGGGGACTTCTGGAAACACCATATATTTT. It yields the protein CASSQMGTSGNTIYF.

The chain links TRBV30 to TRBJ2-1; tentatively, D is TRBD2 (6 bases). CDR1 is GTSNPN, CDR2 SVGIG, per germline (reference sequence). The CDR3 consists of 18 residues. Deletions cut 0 bases from V and 9 bases from J, with 27 bases between. The CDR3 sequence: CAWSVRGLVSSASGEQFF. Written as DNA, the CDR3 is TGTGCCTGGAGTGTACGAGGGTTGGTGTCTAGCGCCTCCGGTGAGCAGTTCTTC.

The chain couples TRBV24-1 to TRBJ2-2; 9 bases are shared with TRBD1. The germline CDR1 and CDR2 sequences are KGHDR and SFDVKD. After removal of 5 bases from V and 5 bases from J, the junction contained 5 bases not matched to a gene. This CDR3 contains 15 residues. The CDR3 is CATSVGTGRTGELFF. The DNA of the CDR3 is TGTGCCACCAGTGTTGGGACAGGGAGGACCGGGGAGCTGTTTTTT.

The chain has TRBV5-1 and TRBJ2-5, with 12 bases identical to TRBD2. The CDR3 length is 17 residues. Looked up from germline, CDR1 is SGHRS and CDR2 is YFSETQ. V was pared by 4 bases and J by 4 bases, with 11 bases of the junction left unmatched. Here the CDR3 reads CASSEGRTSGNIETQYF. CDR3 bases: TGCGCCAGCAGCGAAGGAAGGACTAGCGGGAACATAGAGACCCAGTACTTC.

The chain has TRBV11-1 and TRBJ2-5, with 10 nucleotides matching TRBD2. CDR3 size: 14 residues. The trim removed 4 bases at V and 3 bases at J, leaving 2 bases unmatched. The germline V gene has CDR1 SGHAT and CDR2 FQDESV (reference sequence). Here the CDR3 DNA reads TGTGCCAGCAGCTCCCTAGCGGGAGAAGAGACCCAGTACTTC. Translating gives CASSSLAGEETQYF.

The V gene is TRBV6-6, the J gene TRBJ1-4; D unclear. V was pared by 10 bases and J by 3 bases, with 12 bases between. The germline V gene has CDR1 MNHNY and CDR2 SVGAGI (reference sequence). The CDR3 is 13 amino acids. CDR3 bases: TGTGCCACGAAAGCCGGGGCTAATGAAAAACTGTTTTTT. Protein product: CATKAGANEKLFF.

The count of this clone is one. The chain joins TRBV6-5 to TRBJ1-4; 7 bases align to TRBD1. The germline V gene encodes CDR1 MNHEY and CDR2 SVGAGI. Trimming took 8 bases from V and 4 from J; bases not matched to a gene: 7. This CDR3 has 14 residues. CDR3: CASGRQGGNEKLFF. CDR3 coding DNA: TGTGCCAGCGGAAGACAGGGTGGTAATGAAAAACTGTTTTTT.

This chain uses TRBV28 with TRBJ1-1, with D possibly being TRBD1 (5 bases). This CDR3 is built from 16 residues. Germline V gene sequence: CDR1 MDHEN, CDR2 SYDVKM. The V end was cut by 5 bases, the J end by 3 bases, with 19 bases between. This chain's CDR3 is CASSLPLGGGDTEAFF. CDR3 bases: TGTGCCAGCAGTCTCCCCCTGGGGGGAGGGGACACTGAAGCTTTCTTT.

The rearrangement joins TRBV7-2 to TRBJ2-1, with a possible D match to TRBD1 (6 bases). CDR3 length: 15 residues. Trimming removed 5 bases from V and 0 bases from J, with 11 bases in between. Germline values: CDR1 SGHTA, CDR2 FQGNSA. The CDR3 here is CASSERQASYNEQFF. CDR3 nucleotides: TGTGCCAGCAGCGAAAGACAGGCCTCCTACAATGAGCAGTTCTTC.

The chain couples TRBV5-1 to TRBJ1-5; the match to TRBD1 covers 9 bases. CDR1 SGHRS and CDR2 YFSETQ come from the germline V gene. Trimming took 9 bases from V and 6 from J; bases not matched to a gene: 4. The CDR3 runs to 12 residues. CDR3: CATGQGRQPQHF. CDR3 in DNA: TGCGCCACAGGACAGGGGCGTCAGCCCCAGCATTTT.